The rows below give T cell receptor beta chains drawn from one sample of a study of molecular identifiers for immune sequencing clone quantification. One entry per CDR3 protein results from TCRdb running MiXCR on the PCR reads. The table records hundreds of thousands of distinct CDR3 sequences, 25% of them present only once. The sequenced sample was naive CD8+ T cells from blood, with Jurkat cell RNA spiked in. The receptors were sampled from a human donor in good health. Some libraries in this study had Jurkat cell RNA spiked in. Each CDR3 is given with its conserved first and last residue. Fields, in order: V gene, D gene, J gene, clone size, CDR3 protein, CDR3 DNA. A D gene is named only where the DNA matches it firmly. Only part of the rows carry a size: once, few, many, or a class if the clone is expanded.

TRBV4-1	TRBD1	TRBJ1-2	many	CASSQVDRGDYGYTF	TGCGCCAGCAGCCAAGTTGACAGGGGGGACTATGGCTACACCTTC
TRBV19	-	TRBJ2-1	-	CASTAGTPLFYNEQFF	TGTGCCAGTACCGCCGGGACCCCGCTTTTCTACAATGAGCAGTTCTTC
TRBV19	-	TRBJ2-3	-	CASSIKGLEDSQYF	TGTGCCAGTAGTATTAAGGGGCTTGAAGATTCGCAGTATTTT
TRBV14	-	TRBJ1-3	-	CASSQLAEDTIYF	TGTGCCAGCAGCCAACTAGCAGAGGACACCATATATTTT
TRBV11-2	-	TRBJ2-3	-	CASSAVLGDTDTQYF	TGTGCCAGCAGCGCCGTGCTGGGTGACACAGATACGCAGTATTTT
TRBV6-2/TRBV6-3	-	TRBJ1-6	many	CASSYLASPLHF	TGTGCCAGCAGTTACCTCGCATCACCCCTCCACTTT
TRBV24-1	-	TRBJ2-2	many	CATSEDHTGELFF	TGTGCCACCAGTGAAGACCACACCGGGGAGCTGTTTTTT
TRBV9	-	TRBJ2-1	few	CASSEGYGYNEQFF	TGTGCCAGCAGCGAGGGGTATGGATACAATGAGCAGTTCTTC
TRBV4-1	-	TRBJ2-3	-	CASSQGMSGTDTQYF	TGCGCCAGCAGCCAAGGGATGAGCGGCACAGATACGCAGTATTTT
TRBV6-1	TRBD1	TRBJ1-2	-	CASSEAGTGTYGYGYSF	TGTGCCAGCAGTGAAGCGGGGACAGGGACGTACGGCTATGGCTACTCCTTC
TRBV27	TRBD1	TRBJ2-1	few	CASSLHRQGAYNEQFF	TGTGCCAGCAGTCTACACCGACAGGGGGCCTACAATGAGCAGTTCTTC
TRBV7-3	TRBD2	TRBJ2-5	many	CASSLDAGLAGETQYF	TGTGCCAGCAGCTTGGACGCGGGACTAGCGGGGGAGACCCAGTACTTC
TRBV19	-	TRBJ2-7	few	CATRGAVSYEQYF	TGTGCCACCCGGGGGGCTGTCTCCTACGAGCAGTACTTC
TRBV20-1	-	TRBJ1-2	-	CSARPGRGELDYGYTF	TGCAGTGCCAGGCCCGGCAGGGGAGAGTTGGACTATGGCTACACCTTC
TRBV10-1	TRBD2	TRBJ2-1	-	CASRASGGSYNEQFF	TGCGCCAGCAGAGCTAGCGGGGGTTCATACAATGAGCAGTTCTTC
TRBV5-1	TRBD2	TRBJ2-1	-	CAGSWSSGGYNEQFF	TGCGCCGGCAGCTGGTCTAGCGGGGGGTACAATGAGCAGTTCTTC
TRBV7-9	TRBD1	TRBJ2-7	-	CAGSRWDSGYEQYF	TGTGCCGGCAGCCGGTGGGACAGTGGGTACGAGCAGTACTTC
TRBV25-1	-	TRBJ2-7	-	CASLDWFTYEQYF	TGTGCCAGCCTGGACTGGTTTACCTACGAGCAGTACTTC
TRBV7-6	-	TRBJ2-6	many	CASSSNPLPHSGANVLTF	TGTGCCAGCAGCTCTAACCCCCTCCCTCACTCTGGGGCCAACGTCCTGACTTTC
TRBV2	-	TRBJ1-2	many	CASRASGTLKSNYGYTF	TGTGCCAGCAGGGCGAGCGGGACGCTGAAATCTAACTATGGCTACACCTTC
TRBV6-2/TRBV6-3	TRBD2	TRBJ2-1	-	CASSYTDLTSGPYNEQFF	TGTGCCAGCAGTTACACTGACCTGACTAGCGGGCCTTACAATGAGCAGTTCTTC
TRBV7-9	TRBD1	TRBJ2-5	-	CAGSLVGGRGETQYF	TGTGCCGGCAGCTTAGTAGGGGGCCGGGGAGAGACCCAGTACTTC
TRBV12-3/TRBV12-4	-	TRBJ2-1	-	CASSPLSGYNEQFF	TGTGCCAGCAGTCCCCTTAGCGGCTACAATGAGCAGTTCTTC
TRBV9	-	TRBJ2-2	few	CASSPNRASVGELFF	TGTGCCAGCAGCCCCAACAGGGCTTCGGTCGGGGAGCTGTTTTTT
TRBV5-5	-	TRBJ2-1	-	CASSAQVQGATAGNNEQFF	TGTGCCAGCAGCGCCCAAGTTCAGGGGGCTACAGCGGGGAACAATGAGCAGTTCTTC
TRBV2	-	TRBJ1-1	-	CASMTITEAFF	TGTGCCAGCATGACAATCACTGAAGCTTTCTTT
TRBV4-3	-	TRBJ2-7	many	CASSLLPGNEQYF	TGCGCCAGCAGCCTGCTGCCGGGGAACGAGCAGTACTTC
TRBV6-2/TRBV6-3	TRBD2	TRBJ2-4	many	CASSSPGTSGLKNIQYF	TGTGCCAGCAGTTCCCCGGGGACTAGCGGACTTAAAAACATTCAGTACTTC
TRBV28	-	TRBJ2-3	many	CASSFVSETDTQYF	TGTGCCAGCAGTTTTGTTAGCGAAACAGATACGCAGTATTTT
TRBV28	-	TRBJ2-7	many	CASSLGEQYF	TGTGCCAGCAGCCTGGGGGAGCAGTACTTC